This TCR beta chain was sequenced for a study of T cell responses to AZD1222 COVID-19 vaccine. Sequencing used immunoSEQ multiplex PCR; TCRdb keeps in-frame clones, though not all of them. The table has about 80,000 clones, roughly 88% seen once. This CDR3 contains 12 residues. The ends lost 7 bases at V and 3 bases at J; junction bases unmatched: 3. CDR1 and CDR2 from the germline V gene are MDHEN and SYDVKM. This chain connects TRBV28 to TRBJ2-7, with 7 bases aligning to TRBD2. Sequencing was performed on peripheral blood, taken 28 days after the second AZD1222 dose. The receptor was isolated from an adult who received the AZD1222 COVID-19 vaccine. The CDR3 here is CASTGGIYEQYF. CDR3 in DNA: TGTGCCAGCACGGGGGGAATCTACGAGCAGTACTTC.